This T cell receptor (beta chain) was identified in a study of T-cell reconstitution after alpha-beta-depleted transplantation in children. Regarding the study as a whole: About two months after transplant, alpha-beta T cells reportedly came from several hundred expanded graft clones. T-cell numbers and diversity one year post-transplant derived largely from freshly generated T cells. Surviving thymic progenitors and recipient T cells were the source of high TCRbeta diversity at day 60 in some patients.

A TCRbeta library incorporating unique molecular identifiers was prepared. One entry per CDR3 protein, called by TCRdb with MiXCR from the PCR reads. Seen here are a few hundred thousand distinct CDR3 sequences, approximately 30% observed once, and the top ten hold about a third. On this clonotype itself: Its cognate antigen is unknown.

This receptor was identified in a boy under two years old with Wiskott-Aldrich syndrome, due to receive a stem cell transplant. The source was PBMCs, collected before TCRalphabeta/CD19-depleted stem cell transplant.

The CDR3 region is CAISVMGGELFF. CDR3 in DNA: TGTGCCATCAGTGTTATGGGCGGGGAGCTGTTTTTT. This chain uses TRBV10-3 with TRBJ2-2; D ambiguous. V lost 4 bases to trimming and J lost 7 bases, with 7 bases between them. CDR3 size: 12 residues. The germline V gene has CDR1 ENHRY and CDR2 SYGVKD.